This T cell receptor beta chain was captured by sequencing in a study of T cells in Graves' hyperthyroidism and ophthalmopathy. Many counts were recorded for this clonotype. TCR beta CDR3 sequences were amplified from RNA transcripts. HTBI primers were employed in a first-round RT-PCR of the TCR CDR3. TCRdb reanalysed the multiplex PCR reads using MiXCR and keeps one entry per CDR3 protein. In the table there are roughly 380,000 distinct CDR3 sequences, approximately 15% of which are singletons. V was cut by 0 bases and J by 12 bases, with 9 bases left in between. Germline CDR1 and CDR2: DFQATT and SNEGSKA (reference sequence). This CDR3 comprises 11 residues.

Sequenced: blood. This TCR derives from a young woman with Graves' hyperthyroidism. The gene calls are TRBV20-1 and TRBJ2-1; D is uncertain. CDR3 sequence reads: CSARDLSVQFF. The CDR3 region has the DNA TGCAGTGCTAGAGATCTCTCTGTGCAGTTCTTC.